A single sample is the source of the 10 T cell receptor beta chains below, sequenced in a study of T cell responses to AZD1222 COVID-19 vaccine. The data were produced by immunoSEQ multiplex PCR, yet TCRdb's version contains in-frame clones alone and is incomplete. The data show about 120,000 clones, roughly 88% seen once. Sequenced material: peripheral blood, taken on day 0 of AZD1222 vaccination. These receptors all stem from an adult in good health.

The chain employs TRBV19 and TRBJ2-5; D uncertain. The germline gives CDR1 LNHDA, CDR2 SQIVND (reference sequence). The CDR3 runs 11 residues. The V and J ends lost 6 bases and 4 bases respectively, with 6 bases between them. In DNA, the CDR3 is TGTGCCAGTAGCCTACGAGAGACCCAGTACTTC. This encodes CASSLRETQYF.

The table lists this clone with a few counts. This chain joins TRBV19 and TRBJ1-1, with 8 bases matching TRBD1. The germline V gene has CDR1 LNHDA and CDR2 SQIVND (reference sequence). J was trimmed by 3 bases and V by 5 bases; bases with no gene match: 2. The CDR3 consists of 13 residues. The CDR3 DNA reads as TGTGCCAGTAGTGAGGACAGGGACACTGAAGCTTTCTTT. Translated, it gives CASSEDRDTEAFF.

The rearrangement links TRBV6-5 to TRBJ2-7; 7 nucleotides align to TRBD2. Germline loops: CDR1 MNHEY, CDR2 SVGAGI. V was pared by 8 bases and J by 0 bases, with 7 bases of the junction left unmatched. This CDR3 region has 14 residues. The CDR3 reads CASPGGGGSYEQYF. DNA of the CDR3: TGTGCCAGCCCAGGCGGCGGGGGCTCCTACGAGCAGTACTTC.

The V call is TRBV2, the J call TRBJ2-6; D is ambiguous. The CDR3 extends over 16 amino acids. The V end lost 6 bases, the J end lost 12 bases, and 24 bases lay between the germline ends. The germline CDR1 and CDR2 sequences are SNHLY and FYNNEI. The CDR3 here is CASSPTQPNSGTVLTF. The CDR3 region has the DNA TGTGCCAGCAGCCCGACCCAACCGAACTCAGGTACCGTCCTGACTTTC.

V is TRBV6-5 and J is TRBJ1-2, with TRBD1 matching over 8 bases. Trimming at V came to 5 bases and at J to 5 bases, leaving 7 bases not matched to a gene. CDR1 and CDR2 from the germline V gene are MNHEY and SVGAGI. The CDR3 spans 14 residues. CDR3 nucleotides: TGTGCCAGCAGTCCCTTGGACAGGGCTTATGGCTACACCTTC. Translation: CASSPLDRAYGYTF.

The chain recombines TRBV7-2 with TRBJ2-7; D call uncertain. Between the trimmed V and J ends, which lost 4 bases and 2 bases, there was a span of 9 bases. Germline V gives CDR1 SGHTA, CDR2 FQGNSA. There are 13 residues in the CDR3. The CDR3 DNA is TGTGCCAGCAGCTCGAGCCTTACCTACGAGCAGTACTTC. This encodes CASSSSLTYEQYF.

V is TRBV25-1 and J is TRBJ1-2; 7 bases align to TRBD1. The junction had 11 bases not matched to a gene; V was cut back by 2 bases and J by 8 bases. The CDR3 extends over 15 amino acids. Looked up from germline, CDR1 is MGHDK and CDR2 is SYGVNS. CDR3 DNA sequence: TGTGCCAGCAGTGAACCAGGTAGGGGGCCGGAGGGCTACACCTTC. Translated, it gives CASSEPGRGPEGYTF.

As concerns this clone: At one of its ends the junction is not consistent with the germline gene, which may arise from a read error. The chain combines TRBV6-4 with TRBJ1-1; D gene ambiguous. This CDR3 has 13 residues. Germline assignment: CDR1 MRHNA and CDR2 SNTAGT. This CDR3 is CASRDLPGNEAFF. In DNA, the CDR3 is TGTGCCAGCAGAGACTTACCGGGAAATGAAGCTTTCTTT.

The chain joins TRBV6-5 to TRBJ2-3; tentative D call: TRBD1 (5 bases). The CDR3 sequence is 14 residues long. The V gene lost 10 bases and the J gene lost 0 bases, with 14 bases spanning the gap. Germline-derived CDR1 and CDR2 are MNHEY and SVGAGI. The CDR3 DNA follows: TGTGCCACCCAACAGGCGATGAGCACAGATACGCAGTATTTT. This encodes CATQQAMSTDTQYF.

The rearrangement uses TRBV28 and TRBJ1-1; unclear D gene. From germline, CDR1 is MDHEN and CDR2 SYDVKM. The CDR3 has 14 amino acids. Trimming cost V 9 bases and J 8 bases, with 22 bases left between them. CDR3 sequence (DNA): TGTGCCAGTCACACGCCTCTGCCGGGAGCCGAAGCTTTCTTT. Translated: CASHTPLPGAEAFF.